Listed below are T cell receptor beta chains from one sample, sequenced in a study of T-cell memory formation after mild COVID-19. MiXCR, run by TCRdb on the 5' RACE reads, gives a single entry per CDR3 protein. The sample contains roughly 580,000 distinct CDR3 sequences, over 15% of which appear only once. Sequencing input: PBMCs or a T cell subset sorted from them (not recorded which). Receptors were obtained from an adult woman who had mild COVID-19 (a few samples of this study predate the infection). Cell type and time point are not known. The CDR3 runs from the conserved cysteine through the conserved F or W. Fields, in order: clone size, V gene, D gene, J gene, CDR3 protein, CDR3 DNA. A D gene is named only where the DNA matches it firmly. Rows may omit the clone size; those that give it use once, few, many or a size class.

few	TRBV19	NA	TRBJ2-1	CASTQSRANEQFF	TGTGCCAGTACCCAATCCAGGGCCAATGAGCAGTTCTTC
few	TRBV5-1	NA	TRBJ1-6	CASSLDSDDGPYNSPLHF	TGCGCCAGCAGCTTGGATTCGGATGACGGTCCCTATAATTCACCCCTCCACTTT
few	TRBV24-1	TRBD2	TRBJ2-1	CATSDTTSGSSVHEQFF	TGTGCCACCAGTGATACGACTAGCGGGAGTTCAGTCCATGAGCAGTTCTTC
many	TRBV7-2	NA	TRBJ2-7	CASSLMHGSYEQYF	TGTGCCAGCAGCTTAATGCACGGATCCTACGAGCAGTACTTC
NA	TRBV5-1	NA	TRBJ2-3	CASSLKGDGGTDTQYF	TGCGCCAGCAGCTTGAAGGGAGATGGAGGGACAGATACGCAGTATTTT
NA	TRBV7-3	TRBD2	TRBJ2-5	CASSLTSGGARETQYF	TGTGCCAGCAGCTTAACTAGCGGGGGGGCTCGAGAGACCCAGTACTTC
few	TRBV7-2	TRBD2	TRBJ2-7	CASSPGLAEQYF	TGTGCCAGCAGCCCGGGACTAGCCGAGCAGTACTTC
many	TRBV6-2/TRBV6-3	NA	TRBJ2-1	CASSGYLASYNEQFF	TGTGCCAGCTCGGGGTACCTAGCGTCCTACAATGAGCAGTTCTTC
many	TRBV13	TRBD1	TRBJ1-6	CASSIQTGDNSPLHF	TGTGCCAGCAGCATCCAGACAGGGGATAATTCACCCCTCCACTTT
NA	TRBV5-5	NA	TRBJ2-1	CASSRHDGGEQFF	TGTGCCAGCAGCCGGCACGACGGAGGGGAGCAGTTCTTC
NA	TRBV6-6	TRBD2	TRBJ2-1	CASSNSGTAYYNEQFF	TGTGCCAGCAGTAATAGCGGGACCGCCTACTACAATGAGCAGTTCTTC
NA	TRBV5-1	NA	TRBJ1-2	CASSWGTGTVNYGYTF	TGCGCCAGCAGCTGGGGGACCGGGACGGTGAACTATGGCTACACCTTC
NA	TRBV4-2	TRBD1	TRBJ1-1	CASSQEEGALNTEAFF	TGTGCCAGCAGCCAAGAGGAGGGGGCCTTGAACACTGAAGCTTTCTTT
NA	TRBV9	NA	TRBJ1-2	CASSVDSANYGYTF	TGTGCCAGCAGCGTAGATTCCGCTAACTATGGCTACACCTTC
few	TRBV29-1	NA	TRBJ2-7	CSVEEGSSGQYF	TGCAGCGTTGAAGAGGGGAGCTCCGGGCAGTACTTC
NA	TRBV10-3	TRBD2	TRBJ2-1	CAISESMTSGNNEQFF	TGTGCCATCAGTGAGTCGATGACTAGCGGTAACAATGAGCAGTTCTTC
many	TRBV29-1	NA	TRBJ2-7	CSVEDMGRSGSYEQYF	TGCAGCGTTGAAGATATGGGCAGGTCGGGGTCCTACGAGCAGTACTTC
NA	TRBV12-3/TRBV12-4	NA	TRBJ2-7	CASGITGPSTLDEQYF	TGTGCCAGCGGAATTACAGGGCCCTCCACCCTCGACGAGCAGTACTTC
NA	TRBV6-2/TRBV6-3	TRBD1	TRBJ2-4	CASSYKRTGPKNIQYF	TGTGCCAGCAGTTACAAGCGGACAGGGCCCAAAAACATTCAGTACTTC
few	TRBV11-3	NA	TRBJ2-7	CASRKDTSYEQYF	TGTGCCAGCAGGAAGGACACCTCCTACGAGCAGTACTTC
many	TRBV29-1	NA	TRBJ2-2	CSVAGANTGELFF	TGCAGCGTTGCGGGAGCCAACACCGGGGAGCTGTTTTTT
few	TRBV25-1	TRBD1	TRBJ1-1	CASSDATGVAVKAFF	TGTGCCAGCAGTGATGCTACAGGGGTCGCGGTCAAAGCTTTCTTT
NA	TRBV5-1	TRBD2	TRBJ2-3	CASSFLAGSADTQYF	TGCGCCAGCAGCTTTCTAGCGGGGTCCGCAGATACGCAGTATTTT
NA	TRBV13	NA	TRBJ1-1	CASSEEGLEAFF	TGTGCCAGCAGCGAAGAGGGACTTGAAGCTTTCTTT
NA	TRBV7-2	NA	TRBJ1-3	CASSLGPWTSGNTIYF	TGTGCCAGCAGCTTAGGGCCGTGGACCTCTGGAAACACCATATATTTT
few	TRBV12-3/TRBV12-4	NA	TRBJ2-2	CASSFPARVNTGELFF	TGTGCCAGCAGTTTTCCGGCCAGGGTTAACACCGGGGAGCTGTTTTTT
few	TRBV20-1	NA	TRBJ2-3	CSARDRGSSTDTQYF	TGCAGTGCTAGAGATCGAGGGTCTAGCACAGATACGCAGTATTTT
NA	TRBV5-1	TRBD1	TRBJ1-1	CASSVTGGPNTEAFF	TGCGCCAGCAGCGTGACAGGGGGCCCGAACACTGAAGCTTTCTTT
many	TRBV5-6	TRBD2	TRBJ2-3	CASSPNAGTKNTDTQYF	TGTGCCAGCAGCCCCAACGCCGGGACTAAGAACACAGATACGCAGTATTTT
NA	TRBV2	NA	TRBJ1-2	CASSNSGVYGYTF	TGTGCCAGCAGTAACTCCGGGGTCTATGGCTACACCTTC
once	TRBV24-1	NA	TRBJ2-2	CATSDLWRNTGELFF	TGTGCCACCAGTGATTTGTGGAGGAACACCGGGGAGCTGTTTTTT
few	TRBV6-5	NA	TRBJ1-1	CASRGAGSEAFF	TGTGCCAGCAGGGGCGCGGGGTCTGAAGCTTTCTTT
NA	TRBV3-1	TRBD2	TRBJ2-7	CASSRGLAIHEQYF	TGTGCCAGCAGCCGGGGACTAGCGATCCACGAGCAGTACTTC
NA	TRBV7-2	NA	TRBJ2-1	CASSSPAGESSLGPHNEQFF	TGTGCCAGCAGCTCCCCGGCCGGAGAATCAAGTCTAGGCCCCCACAATGAGCAGTTCTTC
many	TRBV4-3	NA	TRBJ1-4	CASSQDWKKNEKLFF	TGCGCCAGCAGCCAAGATTGGAAAAAGAATGAAAAACTGTTTTTT
NA	TRBV18	NA	TRBJ2-3	CASSRQVETDTQYF	TGTGCCAGCTCAAGACAGGTCGAGACAGATACGCAGTATTTT
NA	TRBV7-2	NA	TRBJ1-2	CASSFVQYGYTF	TGTGCCAGCAGCTTTGTACAGTATGGCTACACCTTC
few	TRBV12-3/TRBV12-4	NA	TRBJ2-2	CASSLKGDTGELFF	TGTGCCAGCAGTTTGAAGGGCGACACCGGGGAGCTGTTTTTT
NA	TRBV2	NA	TRBJ2-3	CASSEQGGRTDTQYF	TGTGCCAGCAGTGAACAGGGGGGAAGGACAGATACGCAGTATTTT
NA	TRBV7-9	TRBD2	TRBJ2-5	CASSLTSGISEETQYF	TGTGCCAGCAGCTTGACTAGCGGGATCAGTGAAGAGACCCAGTACTTC
NA	TRBV12-3/TRBV12-4	NA	TRBJ2-7	CASSKTVPYEQYF	TGTGCCAGCAGTAAGACTGTTCCCTACGAGCAGTACTTC
many	TRBV10-3	NA	TRBJ2-3	CAISDLRDTQYF	TGTGCCATCAGTGATCTGCGCGATACGCAGTATTTT
few	TRBV18	TRBD2	TRBJ2-6	CASSPLAGADGAGANVLTF	TGTGCCAGCTCACCCCTAGCGGGGGCCGACGGTGCTGGGGCCAACGTCCTGACTTTC
few	TRBV10-3	TRBD1	TRBJ1-1	CAIRQGPTGTEAFF	TGTGCCATCAGACAGGGGCCCACAGGCACTGAAGCTTTCTTT
NA	TRBV12-3/TRBV12-4	NA	TRBJ1-6	CASSLMPGYNSPLHF	TGTGCCAGCAGTTTAATGCCAGGATATAATTCACCCCTCCACTTT
few	TRBV6-5	NA	TRBJ2-3	CASGWGDRTDTQYF	TGTGCCAGCGGTTGGGGGGACCGAACAGATACGCAGTATTTT
many	TRBV20-1	TRBD2	TRBJ2-5	CSARLLADTQETQYF	TGCAGTGCTAGGCTACTAGCGGATACCCAAGAGACCCAGTACTTC
few	TRBV6-4	NA	TRBJ2-3	CASSDSVGPIDTQYF	TGTGCCAGCAGTGACTCCGTGGGGCCGATTGATACGCAGTATTTT
NA	TRBV20-1	NA	TRBJ1-5	CSAAVVSNQPQHF	TGCAGTGCAGCCGTGGTTAGCAATCAGCCCCAGCATTTT
NA	TRBV12-3/TRBV12-4	NA	TRBJ2-5	CASSPQEETQYF	TGTGCCAGCAGTCCACAAGAAGAGACCCAGTACTTC
NA	TRBV9	NA	TRBJ2-3	CASSVGGTITDTQYF	TGTGCCAGCAGCGTAGGGGGGACCATTACAGATACGCAGTATTTT
few	TRBV15	NA	TRBJ2-3	CATSEGTNPTDTQYF	TGTGCCACCAGCGAGGGGACGAACCCCACAGATACGCAGTATTTT
NA	TRBV6-5	NA	TRBJ1-2	CASRRAHTDYGYTF	TGTGCCAGCAGAAGGGCCCATACCGACTATGGCTACACCTTC
few	TRBV20-1	NA	TRBJ2-5	CSARDLLASQETQYF	TGCAGTGCTAGGGATCTCCTAGCGTCCCAAGAGACCCAGTACTTC